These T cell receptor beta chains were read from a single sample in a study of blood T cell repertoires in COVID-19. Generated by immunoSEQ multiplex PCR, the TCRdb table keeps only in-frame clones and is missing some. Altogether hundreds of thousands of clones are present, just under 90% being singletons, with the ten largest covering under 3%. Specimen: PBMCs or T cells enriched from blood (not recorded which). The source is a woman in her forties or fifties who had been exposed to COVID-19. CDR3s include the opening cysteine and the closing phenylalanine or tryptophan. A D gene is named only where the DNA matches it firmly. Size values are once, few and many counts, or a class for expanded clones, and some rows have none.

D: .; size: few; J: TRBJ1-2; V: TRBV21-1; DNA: TGTGCCAGCAGCAAAGGGAACTCAGGGGATGGCTACACCTTC; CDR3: CASSKGNSGDGYTF
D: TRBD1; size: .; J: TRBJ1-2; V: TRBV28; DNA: TGTGCCAGCAGCCTTTCTCCGGGACAGGGAAACTATGGCTACACCTTC; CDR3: CASSLSPGQGNYGYTF
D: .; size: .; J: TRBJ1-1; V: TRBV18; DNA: TGTGCCAGCTCACCCTCGACAGATTCGAACACTGAAGCTTTCTTT; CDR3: CASSPSTDSNTEAFF
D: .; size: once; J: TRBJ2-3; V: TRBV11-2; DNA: TGTGCCAGCAGCGGGGCACTACAAACAGATACGCAGTATTTT; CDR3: CASSGALQTDTQYF
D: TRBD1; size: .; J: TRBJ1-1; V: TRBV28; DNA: TGTGCCAGCTCGGGACAGCCTCGATGGTTAAGTAGGGCTTTCTTT; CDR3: CASSGQPRWLSRAFF
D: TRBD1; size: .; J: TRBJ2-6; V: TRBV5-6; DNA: TGTGCCGGCAGGGGGCCTGGGGCCAACGTCCTGACTTTC; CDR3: CAGRGPGANVLTF
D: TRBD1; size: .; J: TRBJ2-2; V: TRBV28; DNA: TGTGCCAGCAGTTTCTTCAGATGGGGGACAGGGAACACCGGGGAGCTGTTTTTT; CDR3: CASSFFRWGTGNTGELFF
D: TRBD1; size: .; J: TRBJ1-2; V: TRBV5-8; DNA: TGTGCCAGCACCCCAGGGGGGCTCTATGGCTACACCTTC; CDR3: CASTPGGLYGYTF
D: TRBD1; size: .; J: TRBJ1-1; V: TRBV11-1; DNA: TGTGCCAGCAGCCGCAGGGGGCCGGGCACTGAAGCTTTCTTT; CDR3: CASSRRGPGTEAFF
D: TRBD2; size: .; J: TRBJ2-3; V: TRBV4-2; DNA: TGTGCCAGCAGCCAACGAACTAGCGGGGGGGCTTCCGATACGCAGTATTTT; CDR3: CASSQRTSGGASDTQYF
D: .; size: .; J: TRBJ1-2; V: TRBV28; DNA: TGTGCCAGCAGTTTAGCCCAGACATACTATGGCTACACCTTC; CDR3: CASSLAQTYYGYTF
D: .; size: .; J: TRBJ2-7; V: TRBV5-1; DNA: TGCGCCAGCAGCTCGAGGGGGGGACTGAGCTCCTACGAGCAGTACTTC; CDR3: CASSSRGGLSSYEQYF
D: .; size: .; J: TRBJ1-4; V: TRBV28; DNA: TGTGCCAGCAACAGTCTCGGGACCCTCCCGCGGGGGAGTGAAAAACTGTTTTTT; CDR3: CASNSLGTLPRGSEKLFF
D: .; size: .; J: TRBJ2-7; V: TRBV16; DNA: TGTGCCAGCAGCCAATTGTACAGTGGAAGCTCCTACGAGCAGTACTTC; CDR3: CASSQLYSGSSYEQYF
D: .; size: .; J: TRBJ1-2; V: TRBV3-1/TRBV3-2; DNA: TGTGCCAGCAGCCAAGAGGGTTCAGGCGTCTATGGCTACACCTTC; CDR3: CASSQEGSGVYGYTF
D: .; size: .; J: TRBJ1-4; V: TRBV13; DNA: TGTGCCAGCAGCCACGCCGGGGGTCGGGGTGAAAAACTGTTTTTT; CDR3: CASSHAGGRGEKLFF
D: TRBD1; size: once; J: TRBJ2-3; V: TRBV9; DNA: TGTGCCAGCAGCTTGGGACAGGCCGCTAGCACAGATACGCAGTATTTT; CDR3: CASSLGQAASTDTQYF
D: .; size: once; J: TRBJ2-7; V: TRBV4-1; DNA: TGCGCCAGCAGCCCAGGGGTACTAAGGGCCTCCTACGAGCAGTACTTC; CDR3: CASSPGVLRASYEQYF
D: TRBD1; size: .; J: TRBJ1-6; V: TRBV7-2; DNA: TGTGCCAGCAGCCCGCGCCCGACAGGGGAAAATTCACCCCTCCACTTT; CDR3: CASSPRPTGENSPLHF
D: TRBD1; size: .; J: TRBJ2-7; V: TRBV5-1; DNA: TGCGCCAGCAGCTCGGGCGACAGGGGAAACTACGAGCAGTACTTC; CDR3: CASSSGDRGNYEQYF
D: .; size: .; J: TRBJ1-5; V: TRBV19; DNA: TGTGCCAGTAGTATAGGGGGGCGGCAGCCCCAGCATTTT; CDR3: CASSIGGRQPQHF
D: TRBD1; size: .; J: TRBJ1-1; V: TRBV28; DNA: TGTGCCGCCAGGGGGGTGTATGAAGCTTTCTTT; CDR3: CAARGVYEAFF
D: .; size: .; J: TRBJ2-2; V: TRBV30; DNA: TGTGCCTGGAGTGTACGGGGTACCGGGGAGCTGTTTTTT; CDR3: CAWSVRGTGELFF
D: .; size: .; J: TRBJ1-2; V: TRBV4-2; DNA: TGTGCCAGCAGCCAAGTTGGGGGGACTTTTAACTATGGCTACACCTTC; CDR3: CASSQVGGTFNYGYTF
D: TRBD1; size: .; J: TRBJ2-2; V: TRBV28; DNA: TGTGCCAGCGAACAGGGGAACAGGATTGGCGGGGAGCTGTTTTTT; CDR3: CASEQGNRIGGELFF
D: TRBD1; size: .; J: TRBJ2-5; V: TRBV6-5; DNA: TGTGCCAGCAGTTACTCTACAGGGGGCTGGGAGACCCAGTACTTC; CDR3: CASSYSTGGWETQYF
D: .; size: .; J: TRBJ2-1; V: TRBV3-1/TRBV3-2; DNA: TGTGCCAGCAGCCAGGATACAGGCGTGTGGAATGAGCAGTTCTTC; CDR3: CASSQDTGVWNEQFF
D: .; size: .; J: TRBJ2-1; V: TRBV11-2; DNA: TGTGCCAGCAGCTTAGCCCCAACCTTTGAGCATGAGCAGTTCTTC; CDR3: CASSLAPTFEHEQFF
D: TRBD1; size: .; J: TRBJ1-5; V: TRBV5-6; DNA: TGTGCCAGCAGCTCCCGGGGACAGAACGAATATCAGCCCCAGCATTTT; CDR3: CASSSRGQNEYQPQHF
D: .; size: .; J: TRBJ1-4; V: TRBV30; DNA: TGTGCCTGGAGTGTACAAGAGGGTGAAAAACTGTTTTTT; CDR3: CAWSVQEGEKLFF
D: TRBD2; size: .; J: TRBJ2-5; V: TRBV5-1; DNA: TGCGCCAGCAGCTCGGCGGGAGTACAAGAGACCCAGTACTTC; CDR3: CASSSAGVQETQYF
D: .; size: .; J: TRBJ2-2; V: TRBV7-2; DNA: TGTGCCAGCACCACCGCGGGGGAGCTGTTTTTT; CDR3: CASTTAGELFF
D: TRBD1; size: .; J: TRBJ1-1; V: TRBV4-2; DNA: TGTGCCAGCAGCCAAGTGGCGGACAGGGACACTGAAGCTTTCTTT; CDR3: CASSQVADRDTEAFF